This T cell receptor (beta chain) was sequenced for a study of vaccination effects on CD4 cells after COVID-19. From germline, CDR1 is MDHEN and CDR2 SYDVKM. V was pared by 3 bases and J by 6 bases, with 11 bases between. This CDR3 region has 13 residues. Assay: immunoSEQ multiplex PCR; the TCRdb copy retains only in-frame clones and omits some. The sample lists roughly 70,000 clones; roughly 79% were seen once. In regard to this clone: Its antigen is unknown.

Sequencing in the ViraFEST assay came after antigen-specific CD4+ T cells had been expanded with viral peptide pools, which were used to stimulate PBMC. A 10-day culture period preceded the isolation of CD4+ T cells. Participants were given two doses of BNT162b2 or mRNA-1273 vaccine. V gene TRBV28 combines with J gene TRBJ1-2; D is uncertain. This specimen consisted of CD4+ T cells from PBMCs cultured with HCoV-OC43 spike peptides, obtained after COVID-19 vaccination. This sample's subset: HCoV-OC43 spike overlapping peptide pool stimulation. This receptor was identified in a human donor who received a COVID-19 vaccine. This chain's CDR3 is CASSLRQHDGYTF. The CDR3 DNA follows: TGTGCCAGCAGTTTGCGGCAACATGATGGCTACACCTTC.